The subject of this entry is one TCR beta chain. The sample originates from a study of blood T cell repertoires in COVID-19. Trimming took 5 bases from V and 1 from J, leaving 14 bases between them. Germline V gives CDR1 GTSNPN, CDR2 SVGIG (reference sequence). CDR3 length equals 14 residues. In the authors' methods: Researchers report that nucleated cell counts were estimated from reference gene primer amplification. Sequenced by immunoSEQ multiplex PCR; TCRdb stores in-frame clones only, minus some. The V and J calls and clone size were taken over from that table, and D and trimming were inferred from the DNA. The repertoire holds roughly 200,000 clones, with 70% to 80% as singletons.

Sequenced material: peripheral blood. The TCR was taken from a man in his fifties who had recovered from COVID-19. The chain employs TRBV30 and TRBJ1-1; D might be TRBD1 (6 bases). The CDR3 reads CAWAWTVKNTEAFF. The CDR3 DNA reads as TGTGCCTGGGCATGGACAGTTAAGAACACTGAAGCTTTCTTT.